This T cell receptor beta chain appears in the sequencing data of a study of high-grade serous ovarian cancer treatment subgroups (dated by TCRdb to 2020 to 2023). Broadly, across the study: Sequencing yielded a mean of 14,192 reads and approximately 7,000 unique TCR beta rearrangements per sample. The study examined TCR beta repertoires in high-grade serous ovarian cancer patients who were grouped under a laparoscopic triage algorithm by complete gross resection or by neoadjuvant chemotherapy response. A cohort of 30 patients was included: roughly 10 with no residual disease after primary surgery (R0), roughly 10 who were excellent NACT responders, and roughly 10 who were poor NACT responders. One primary tumor sample and two metastatic tumor samples were contributed by each patient, so that approximately 99 samples were obtained in total.

Of note for this clone: Its recognized antigen is unknown. Base qualities were left out, and no much larger clone turns up one base away.

Study-level results and caveats: Neoantigen level correlated positively with TCR clonal relatedness, and copy number variation and mutation load from whole-genome sequencing showed a positive trend with TCR clonal relatedness. Tumors from the same patient had repertoire similarity ranging from about 0.095 to 0.79, while tumors from different patients showed almost no similarity. Bulk tumor TCR sequencing lacked spatial information, limiting insight into HGSC tumor complexity and diversity. TCR repertoire analyses were focused on CDR3, and CDR1 and CDR2 were not analyzed.

Trimming at the junction amounts to 2 bases on V and 4 bases on J, and the germline ends lie 8 bases apart. From the germline V gene, CDR1 is SGHDN and CDR2 is FVKESK. The CDR3 runs 13 residues from the cysteine to the phenylalanine. Only the CDR3 region is kept as DNA, spanning 39 bases read in frame from base 1. The roughly 90 tumor samples were subjected to high-throughput TCR profiling using ImmunoSEQ. The authors' pipeline ran thus. The repertoire diversity metrics included richness (unique productive sequences), clonality, evenness and relatedness, and the Bhattacharyya coefficient was used to measure similarity between samples. A sensitivity analysis that removed TCRs with fewer than two reads produced consistent conclusions. As stored in TCRdb, this immuneACCESS dataset retains in-frame rearrangements with V and J assigned. A fraction of the clones does not appear; measured against another copy, unresolved V genes explain less than half of the discrepancy, and the remainder lacks a known reason. V and J calls and clone size follow that table, whereas D and trimming were derived from the DNA. This sample gives under 20,000 clones in total; around 73% of them show up just once. Approximately 4.5% of the sample lies in the top ten.

Tumor samples were obtained before definitive surgery or chemotherapy. Genomic DNA was extracted by the MD Anderson Biospecimen Extraction Resource, and TCR sequencing was done by the MD Anderson Cancer Genomics Laboratory. This receptor chain uses TRBV14 and TRBJ1-1; the best D guess is TRBD1, with 5 bases matching. The material sequenced was tumor tissue. This receptor was taken from a human donor with high-grade serous ovarian cancer. The encoded CDR3 is CASSQWGGTEAFF. The DNA sequence follows: TGTGCCAGCAGCCAATGGGGGGGCACTGAAGCTTTCTTT.